This record looks at one T cell receptor (beta chain) sequence and its context. Its recognized antigen is unknown. Base-call qualities are not available, and no considerably larger clone is one nucleotide away. The immunoSEQ Assay was used to sequence TCRbeta CDR3 regions. After extraction, genomic DNA underwent amplification by bias-controlled multiplex PCR, followed by high-throughput sequencing. Concerning the study's data processing: Collapsing and filtering of sequences were performed to quantify the absolute abundance of each unique TCRbeta CDR3 region. T cell fraction was estimated by normalization of TCRbeta template counts to usable DNA, with usable DNA being measured through amplification of reference genes present in all nucleated cells. Repertoire TCRs were annotated as SARS-CoV-2-specific when V gene, CDR3 amino acid sequence and J gene were exactly matched to a known reactive TCR set. The reference SARS-CoV-2 TCR set was obtained from MIRA and was filtered for enrichment in COVID-19-positive ImmuneCODE repertoires, whereby public or cross-reactive TCRs were removed. Drawing on the MIRA antigens, annotated TCRs were analysed further at the level of specific ORF or position within ORF. Depth was the summed frequency of annotated unique rearrangements, while breadth was defined as annotated unique rearrangements over total unique productive rearrangements. TCR breadth was compared between groups using two-sided Wilcoxon rank-sum tests. TCRdb mirrors the immuneACCESS table, restricted to in-frame sequences. Some clones are absent from its copies; in checked studies, under half trace to an unresolved V gene, and the reason for the others is unknown. V and J calls and clone size are copied from that table; D and trimming were computed from the DNA. This sample lists hundreds of thousands of clones; 70% to 90% were detected once. Together, the top ten hold around 1.5% of the sample.

The treatment or condition label, read with the paper, signifies: about 20 received Ad26.COV2.S at low or high dose, single or two shots; several received placebo; per-sample allocation not given. For vaccine and placebo recipients, repertoires were sequenced using samples collected on day 63 after the first injection. Cohort 1b enrolled about 25 adults aged 18-55 years at a single site in Boston, USA, between 29 July and 7 August 2020. Ad26.COV2.S consisted of a replication-incompetent adenovirus type 26 vector by which a prefusion-stabilized SARS-CoV-2 spike protein from the original Wuhan strain was expressed. This sample is drawn from a study of Ad26.COV2.S vaccination and SARS-CoV-2 variants (dated by TCRdb to the early 2020s). Some background on the complete study: Donors in the vaccine arm were drawn from COV1001, a phase I-IIa trial of Ad26.COV2.S in healthy adults that was multicentre, randomized, double-blind and placebo-controlled. A total of 32 samples were included in the TCR-sequenced set, comprising 19 Ad26.COV2.S vaccine recipients, 5 placebo recipients and 8 SARS-CoV-2 convalescent individuals. Sequencing of the TCRbeta repertoire served to evaluate the specificity and breadth of SARS-CoV-2-reactive T cell receptors following Ad26.COV2.S vaccination. Ad26.COV2.S was administered intramuscularly at 5 x 10^10 or 1 x 10^11 viral particles, either as a single shot or as two shots given 56 days apart. Investigators remained blinded to trial group allocation during experiments and outcome assessment. Participants in the trial were split at random into five groups of five each, receiving low-dose or high-dose Ad26.COV2.S once or twice, or else placebo on both occasions. General findings and caveats noted by the study authors: Vaccine and placebo recipients had comparable non-spike TCR breadth, which fits with the vaccine containing only spike. According to the authors, total T cell responses may have been underestimated by the TCR breadth and depth analyses. After vaccination, substantial breadth of spike-specific CD8+ and CD4+ T cell responses was reported. Spike-specific TCR breadth was higher in Ad26.COV2.S recipients than in placebo recipients (P = 0.0014). Comparing responses between vaccine doses or regimens was not something the study was powered to do.

V is reduced by 3 bases and J by 5 bases, leaving a spacing of 25 bases between them. The CDR3 contains 17 residues, cysteine and phenylalanine counted. Here the CDR3 DNA is all that survives: 51 bases in frame from base 1. The germline V gene (reference sequence) provides CDR1 GTSNPN and CDR2 SVGIG. The rearranged chain carries TRBV30 and TRBJ1-2, with the D gene not clear enough to name. The sample consisted of peripheral blood, taken in a trial of Ad26.COV2.S vaccine versus placebo. The receptor was derived from a person aged 18 to 59 who received the Ad26.COV2.S COVID-19 vaccine or a placebo. The CDR3 has the sequence CAWRGGGSTFSSYGYTF. The DNA sequence is as follows: TGTGCCTGGAGGGGAGGCGGGAGCACCTTCTCCTCATATGGCTACACCTTC.